This T cell receptor beta chain was obtained from a study of OX40 agonist ivuxolimab in advanced cancers. As for the study in general: Recorded diagnoses for dose-escalation patients were hepatocellular carcinoma, melanoma, renal cell or head and neck cancer.

Germline lookup yields CDR1 LNHNV and CDR2 YYDKDF (reference sequence). V lost 1 base, J lost 1 base, and 9 bases lay in between. This CDR3 region has 15 residues. The repertoire was sequenced with immunoSEQ multiplex PCR; TCRdb's copy has only in-frame clones and lacks some. The repertoire consists of tens of thousands of clones, with around 87% occurring once and the leading ten covering 0.38%. The receptor was isolated from an adult with an advanced solid tumor such as melanoma, head and neck, liver or kidney cancer. The sample was CD4+ or CD8+ T cells sorted from blood, taken in a trial of the OX40 agonist ivuxolimab. The genes are TRBV15 and TRBJ2-3; D gene unclear. CDR3 amino acids: CATSRAPQGTDTQYF. Written as DNA, the CDR3 is TGTGCCACCAGCAGAGCACCCCAGGGCACAGATACGCAGTATTTT.